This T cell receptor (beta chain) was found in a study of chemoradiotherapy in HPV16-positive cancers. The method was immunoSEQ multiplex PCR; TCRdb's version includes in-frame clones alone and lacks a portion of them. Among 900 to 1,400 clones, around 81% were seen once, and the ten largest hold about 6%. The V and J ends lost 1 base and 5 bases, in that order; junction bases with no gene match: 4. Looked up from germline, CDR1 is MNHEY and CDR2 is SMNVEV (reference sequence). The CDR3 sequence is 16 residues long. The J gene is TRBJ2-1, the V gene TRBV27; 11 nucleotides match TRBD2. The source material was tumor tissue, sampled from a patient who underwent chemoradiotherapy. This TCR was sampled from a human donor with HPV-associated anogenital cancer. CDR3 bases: TGTGCCAGCAGTTTATTGGCTAGCGGGAGGCACAATGAGCAGTTCTTC. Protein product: CASSLLASGRHNEQFF.